These 24 T cell receptor beta chains share one sample of origin, sequenced in a study of beta chain features in type 1 diabetes. Expressed TCRB transcripts were sequenced after all isolated RNA was converted to cDNA. TCRdb's table, derived via immunoSEQ multiplex PCR, lists solely in-frame clones and lacks some. The sample has hundreds of thousands of clones, 10% to 15% seen once. Sequencing was performed on naive CD4+ T cells from blood. The receptor source for this set is a man younger than 35 in good health.

This clone has only a few counts. The genes are TRBV19 and TRBJ1-1; D is undetermined. V was pared by 3 bases and J by 4 bases, with 12 bases between. This CDR3 is built from 14 residues. CDR1 is LNHDA, CDR2 SQIVND, per germline (reference sequence). This CDR3 reads CASSIGNDRTEAFF. CDR3 nucleotide sequence: TGTGCCAGTAGTATCGGGAATGATCGCACTGAAGCTTTCTTT.

This clone was detected a few times. The genes are TRBV11-2 and TRBJ2-2; TRBD2 aligns across 9 bases. The CDR3 contains 17 residues. Trimming removed 3 bases from V and 8 bases from J; junction bases left unmatched: 13. Per germline, CDR1 SGHAT and CDR2 FQNNGV. Written as DNA, the CDR3 is TGTGCCAGCAGCTTCGGTTTCTCGACTAGCGGTTTTGGGGAGCTGTTTTTT. It codes for CASSFGFSTSGFGELFF.

This clone was detected only a few times. The chain employs TRBV5-1 and TRBJ2-7, with 7 bases matching TRBD1. From germline, CDR1 is SGHRS and CDR2 YFSETQ. The ends lost 3 bases at V and 1 base at J; junction bases unmatched: 4. The CDR3 length is 14 residues. The CDR3 here is CASSSGQESYEQYF. CDR3 coding DNA: TGCGCCAGCAGCTCCGGACAGGAGTCCTACGAGCAGTACTTC. The full variable domain, rest sourced from reference TRBV5-1 and TRBJ2-7, is KAGVTQTPRYLIKTRGQQVTLSCSPISGHRSVSWYQQTPGQGLQFLFEYFSETQRNKGNFPGRFSGRQFSNSRSEMNVSTLELGDSALYLCASSSGQESYEQYFGPGTRLTVT.

This clone was seen a handful of times. The chain employs TRBV7-9 and TRBJ2-1; D remains unclear. Germline V gene data show CDR1 as SEHNR and CDR2 as FQNEAQ (reference sequence). Between the trimmed V and J ends, which lost 1 base and 2 bases, there was a span of 9 bases. This CDR3 is built from 15 residues. Here the CDR3 DNA reads TGTGCCAGCAGCTTAGTTCCGGAGACCTACAATGAGCAGTTCTTC. As protein: CASSLVPETYNEQFF.

A few counts support this clone. The rearrangement links TRBV18 to TRBJ1-1; D is ambiguous. The CDR3 spans 15 residues. Germline CDR1 reads KGHSH; CDR2 reads LQKENI. V was cut by 0 bases and J by 1 base, with 9 bases left in between. This CDR3 reads CASSPPYSRNTEAFF. DNA for the CDR3: TGTGCCAGCTCACCACCGTATTCCAGGAACACTGAAGCTTTCTTT.

The chain carries TRBV6-1 and TRBJ2-4; possible D gene TRBD1, 5 bases. CDR1 is MNHNS, CDR2 SASEGT, per germline. Trimming took 2 bases from V and 9 from J, leaving 8 bases between them. The CDR3 runs 12 residues. The CDR3 sequence: CASSEQGSIQYF. In DNA, the CDR3 is TGTGCCAGCAGTGAACAGGGTAGCATTCAGTACTTC.

This clone was seen a handful of times. The chain uses TRBV6-6 and TRBJ2-3; D may be TRBD2 (5 bases). CDR3 length: 15 residues. Germline V gene sequence: CDR1 MNHNY, CDR2 SVGAGI (reference sequence). Trimming removed 7 bases at V and 2 bases at J, with 16 bases between. The CDR3 reads CASNQDFTLTDTQYF. The CDR3 coding sequence is TGTGCCAGCAACCAGGACTTCACCCTCACAGATACGCAGTATTTT.

The chain couples TRBV5-1 to TRBJ1-1, with D tentatively TRBD1 (6 bases). This CDR3 is 13 amino acids long. Trimming took off 4 bases at V and 1 base at J, with 8 bases between the two ends. Germline values: CDR1 SGHRS, CDR2 YFSETQ. CDR3 in amino acids: CASSMTGNTEAFF. CDR3 DNA: TGCGCCAGCAGCATGACAGGGAACACTGAAGCTTTCTTT.

The CDR3 DNA sequence: TGCGCCAGCAGCCCGGGACATACGAACACCGGGGAGCTGTTTTTT. It yields the protein CASSPGHTNTGELFF. The chain employs TRBV5-1 and TRBJ2-2; the D gene is possibly TRBD1 (6 bases). Germline CDR1 reads SGHRS; CDR2 reads YFSETQ. The CDR3 loop spans 15 amino acids. Trimming removed 4 bases at V and 0 bases at J, with 10 bases between. The complete variable domain, with remaining parts taken from reference TRBV5-1 and TRBJ2-2, reads KAGVTQTPRYLIKTRGQQVTLSCSPISGHRSVSWYQQTPGQGLQFLFEYFSETQRNKGNFPGRFSGRQFSNSRSEMNVSTLELGDSALYLCASSPGHTNTGELFFGEGSRLTVL.

This clone has only a few counts. The V gene is TRBV28, the J gene TRBJ1-2; unclear D gene. The germline V gene has CDR1 MDHEN and CDR2 SYDVKM. Trimming shortened V by 5 bases and J by 3 bases, and 10 bases separated the two germline ends. CDR3 length equals 13 residues. In DNA form, the CDR3 reads TGTGCCAGCAGTCCTACAGCTCACTATGGCTACACCTTC. This encodes CASSPTAHYGYTF.

This chain connects TRBV10-3 to TRBJ2-5, with TRBD1 matching over 7 bases. The CDR3 runs 14 residues. CDR1 and CDR2 (germline): ENHRY, SYGVKD. V was pared by 6 bases and J by 5 bases, with 9 bases of the junction left unmatched. The CDR3 loop reads CAIRTTGSAETQYF. CDR3 in DNA: TGTGCCATCAGGACGACAGGGTCAGCGGAGACCCAGTACTTC.

The chain links TRBV5-1 to TRBJ1-2; tentative D call: TRBD1 (6 bases). From germline, CDR1 is SGHRS and CDR2 YFSETQ. CDR3 length equals 15 residues. Between the trimmed V and J ends, which lost 0 bases and 3 bases, there was a span of 12 bases. This CDR3 is CASSLVGGTDYGYTF. The DNA of the CDR3 is TGCGCCAGCAGCTTGGTAGGGGGAACGGACTATGGCTACACCTTC.

This clone was counted a few times. The J gene is TRBJ2-1, the V gene TRBV7-3; 7 positions agree with TRBD2. Germline assignment: CDR1 SGHTA and CDR2 FQGTGA. The CDR3 totals 17 residues. The V gene end was trimmed by 2 bases and the J gene end by 0 bases; junction bases not matched to a gene: 7. CDR3 bases: TGTGCCAGCAGCTTATTTCCAGCGGGGATCTCCTACAATGAGCAGTTCTTC. It yields the protein CASSLFPAGISYNEQFF. Complete variable domain (other parts from reference TRBV7-3 and TRBJ2-1): GAGVSQTPSNKVTEKGKYVELRCDPISGHTALYWYRQSLGQGPEFLIYFQGTGAADDSGLPNDRFFAVRPEGSVSTLKIQRTERGDSAVYLCASSLFPAGISYNEQFFGPGTRLTVL.

This sequence joins TRBV30 and TRBJ1-6; D might be TRBD1 (5 bases). CDR1 and CDR2 from the germline V gene are GTSNPN and SVGIG (reference sequence). Trimming cost V 1 base and J 9 bases, with 16 bases left between them. The CDR3 has 15 residues. The CDR3 loop reads CAWSALEQGGSPLHF. CDR3 sequence (DNA): TGTGCCTGGAGTGCCCTCGAGCAGGGTGGTTCACCCCTCCACTTT.

This clone was seen a handful of times. V usage is TRBV28 and J usage is TRBJ1-2, with no clear D. The CDR3 has 12 residues. Trimming stripped 8 bases from V and 3 bases from J, with 10 bases between. Germline values: CDR1 MDHEN, CDR2 SYDVKM. CDR3 nucleotide sequence: TGTGCCAGCTCCCCGTTCTACTATGGCTACACCTTC. Its translation is CASSPFYYGYTF.

The rearrangement joins TRBV29-1 to TRBJ2-7; the D is unclear. Germline values: CDR1 SQVTM, CDR2 ANQGSEA. The CDR3 is 12 residues long. Deletions cut 4 bases from V and 3 bases from J, with 10 bases between. CDR3 DNA sequence: TGCAGCGTTGCAGGCCAAGACTACGAGCAGTACTTC. This gives the protein CSVAGQDYEQYF.

Written as DNA, the CDR3 is TGTGCCAGCTCACCACCGTTAACAGACTATGGCTACACCTTC. This encodes CASSPPLTDYGYTF. The J gene is TRBJ1-2, the V gene TRBV18; D not certain. The germline V gene encodes CDR1 KGHSH and CDR2 LQKENI. The CDR3 length is 14 residues. Trimming removed 0 bases from V and 3 bases from J, with 8 bases in between.

This chain joins TRBV10-3 and TRBJ2-6; 12 bases fit TRBD1. CDR3 size: 16 residues. The V gene's germline CDR1 is ENHRY and CDR2 SYGVKD. The trim removed 5 bases at V and 4 bases at J, leaving 3 bases unmatched. The CDR3 loop is CAISRDRGLGANVLTF. The CDR3 DNA reads TGTGCCATCAGTCGGGACAGGGGGCTGGGGGCCAACGTCCTGACTTTC.

This clone was detected only a few times. J is TRBJ2-4 and V is TRBV13, with 9 bases lining up with TRBD1. Germline values: CDR1 PRHDT, CDR2 FYEKMQ (reference sequence). V was clipped by 5 bases and J by 6 bases; unmatched bases: 5. The CDR3 spans 14 residues. CDR3 nucleotides: TGTGCCAGCAGCCCTCAGGACAGGGGAAACATTCAGTACTTC. Encoded protein: CASSPQDRGNIQYF. Using reference TRBV13 and TRBJ2-4 for the parts outside the CDR3, the full variable domain is AAGVIQSPRHLIKEKRETATLKCYPIPRHDTVYWYQQGPGQDPQFLISFYEKMQSDKGSIPDRFSAQQFSDYHSELNMSSLELGDSALYFCASSPQDRGNIQYFGAGTRLSVL.

This clone was counted only a few times. The chain uses TRBV29-1 and TRBJ2-2; 8 bases line up with TRBD1. Trimming cost V 6 bases and J 4 bases; bases outside gene matches: 16. CDR3 length equals 17 residues. Germline loops: CDR1 SQVTM, CDR2 ANQGSEA. This CDR3 reads CSVTDEKAGGFTGELFF. DNA of the CDR3: TGCAGCGTGACGGACGAGAAAGCAGGGGGCTTCACCGGGGAGCTGTTTTTT.

The chain couples TRBV21-1 to TRBJ2-7; the table's D call, TRBD2, was not checked against the DNA. TRBV21-1 is shown as a pseudogene. The CDR3 has 16 residues. The CDR3 DNA follows: TGTGCCAGCAGCCAACCTTGCTGGCGGGATACCCACGAGCAGTACTTC. Translated: CASSQPCWRDTHEQYF.

The chain joins TRBV7-2 to TRBJ1-1; no clear D gene. Trimming stripped 1 base from V and 10 bases from J, with 10 bases between. This CDR3 has 12 residues. Germline values: CDR1 SGHTA, CDR2 FQGNSA. This CDR3 is CASSLDSSRAFF. Here the CDR3 DNA reads TGTGCCAGCAGCTTAGACAGTTCGAGAGCTTTCTTT.

A remark on this clone: Other DNA sequences in the sample encode the same CDR3. The chain employs TRBV6-6 and TRBJ2-1; 11 positions match TRBD2. Unmatched junction bases numbered 4, after V lost 4 bases and J lost 5 bases. The CDR3 covers 15 residues. From germline, CDR1 is MNHNY and CDR2 SVGAGI (reference sequence). The CDR3 is CASSSGTSGNNEQFF. Here the CDR3 DNA reads TGTGCCAGCAGTTCCGGGACTAGCGGAAACAATGAGCAGTTCTTC.

The rearrangement joins TRBV27 to TRBJ2-1, with TRBD2 matching 10 bases. The CDR3 runs 15 residues. CDR1 MNHEY and CDR2 SMNVEV come from the germline V gene (reference sequence). The J segment lost 5 bases and the V segment lost 7 bases, leaving 8 bases of the junction unmatched. CDR3 sequence (DNA): TGTGCCAGCACGTTTTGGACTAGCGGTCACAATGAGCAGTTCTTC. Its translation: CASTFWTSGHNEQFF.